The sequence of this T cell receptor (beta chain) was determined in a study of cytomegalovirus exposure and HLA in healthy donors. Study findings and constraints: Researchers catalogued under 200 TCR beta chains as cytomegalovirus-associated. From TCR beta sequences, most subjects' HLA-A and HLA-B alleles were reportedly predicted accurately.

Trimming stripped 4 bases from V and 4 bases from J, with 11 bases between. The V gene's germline CDR1 is SGHNT and CDR2 YYREEE (reference sequence). This CDR3 has 13 amino acids. Primers: 60 Vbeta forward and 13 Jbeta reverse. Method: immunoSEQ multiplex PCR; TCRdb's copy keeps in-frame clones and lacks some. The data contain under 200,000 clones, around 73% of them seen just once; the ten biggest clones take up around 2.5%. A word on this clone: No antigen is known for it.

The gene calls are TRBV5-4 and TRBJ1-2; maybe TRBD1 (5 bases). The sequence was obtained from a man aged 60-69 years in good health and CMV-seronegative. Sequencing used PBMCs. CDR3 coding DNA: TGTGCCAGCAGCCAAGACAGAAGCTATGGCTACACCTTC. As protein: CASSQDRSYGYTF.